The 27 T cell receptor beta chains listed next were all sequenced from one sample in a study of cytomegalovirus exposure and HLA in healthy donors. PCR involved 60 Vbeta and 13 Jbeta primers. Data came from immunoSEQ multiplex PCR; TCRdb stores just in-frame clones and leaves some out. The sample lists 120,000 to 150,000 clones, around four fifths occurring once. The sample comprised PBMCs. The receptors come from a man aged 25-45 years in good health and CMV-seronegative.

V is TRBV29-1 and J is TRBJ1-3; weak D call: TRBD1 (5 bases). Germline assignment: CDR1 SQVTM and CDR2 ANQGSEA. Trimming stripped 4 bases from V and 3 bases from J, with 10 bases between. The CDR3 covers 13 residues. CDR3 sequence: CSVVGRFGNTIYF. The CDR3 DNA reads TGCAGCGTTGTGGGGCGCTTTGGAAACACCATATATTTT.

This clone was detected once. This chain uses TRBV5-6 with TRBJ2-6, with TRBD2 matching 8 bases. The CDR3 covers 17 residues. V was clipped by 4 bases and J by 2 bases; unmatched bases: 8. Germline CDR1 and CDR2: SGHDT and YYEEEE. The CDR3 DNA sequence: TGTGCCAGCAGCACCGGGACTAGACCCCCTGGGGCCAACGTCCTGACTTTC. It codes for CASSTGTRPPGANVLTF.

The J gene is TRBJ1-3, the V gene TRBV7-3, with D unresolved. This CDR3 is built from 11 residues. In germline, CDR1 is SGHTA, CDR2 FQGTGA. Between the trimmed V and J ends, which lost 8 bases and 4 bases, there was a span of 6 bases. In nucleotides, the CDR3 is TGTGCCAGCGGCAACGGAAACACCATATATTTT. This codes for CASGNGNTIYF.

The chain employs TRBV28 and TRBJ1-1; tentatively, D is TRBD1 (5 bases). Trimming left V 6 bases short and J 4 bases short, with 15 bases between. This CDR3 spans 14 amino acids. Germline assignment: CDR1 MDHEN and CDR2 SYDVKM. This chain's CDR3 is CASRTTGEGTEAFF. CDR3 DNA sequence: TGTGCCAGCAGAACCACAGGTGAAGGCACTGAAGCTTTCTTT.

The chain employs TRBV25-1 and TRBJ2-1; 7 bases line up with TRBD1. The V gene end was trimmed by 4 bases and the J gene end by 4 bases; junction bases not matched to a gene: 4. The CDR3 spans 14 residues. In germline, CDR1 is MGHDK, CDR2 SYGVNS. Written as DNA, the CDR3 is TGTGCCAGCAGTGCCCGGGACAGTTACAATGAGCAGTTCTTC. Translating gives CASSARDSYNEQFF.

The chain combines TRBV6-5 with TRBJ2-7; TRBD2 is a possible D gene (6 bases). The CDR3 length is 15 residues. Trimming left V 6 bases short and J 2 bases short, with 17 bases between. Germline CDR1 reads MNHEY; CDR2 reads SVGAGI. CDR3 sequence reads: CASSPRAGGTYEQYF. CDR3 in DNA: TGTGCCAGCAGCCCCCGGGCAGGAGGGACCTACGAGCAGTACTTC.

The rearrangement links TRBV11-2 to TRBJ2-5; D may be TRBD1 (5 bases). The CDR3 runs to 13 residues. V dropped 8 bases and J dropped 4 bases, with 14 bases sitting between them. The germline gives CDR1 SGHAT, CDR2 FQNNGV. The CDR3 region is CASDQTALETQYF. In nucleotides, the CDR3 is TGTGCCAGCGACCAGACAGCCCTAGAGACCCAGTACTTC.

The V call is TRBV2, the J call TRBJ2-7, with 10 bases lining up with TRBD1. CDR1 SNHLY and CDR2 FYNNEI come from the germline V gene. After removal of 3 bases from V and 6 bases from J, the junction contained 11 bases not matched to a gene. The CDR3 spans 16 residues. CDR3 residues: CASSDGGTGVPSEQYF. CDR3 nucleotide sequence: TGTGCCAGCAGTGATGGAGGGACAGGGGTTCCCTCCGAGCAGTACTTC.

This chain joins TRBV4-2 and TRBJ1-5; the D is unclear. V was clipped by 3 bases and J by 3 bases, with 9 bases between them. Germline CDR1 LGHNA, CDR2 YNFKEQ. The CDR3 contains 14 residues. DNA of the CDR3: TGTGCCAGCAGCCAGGAGGGCTCCAATCAGCCCCAGCATTTT. Protein: CASSQEGSNQPQHF.

This sequence joins TRBV5-1 and TRBJ2-5; TRBD2 matches at 7 bases. This CDR3 has 17 residues. Losses at the gene ends were 4 bases for V and 4 bases for J; bases not matched to a gene: 16. From germline, CDR1 is SGHRS and CDR2 YFSETQ. The CDR3 DNA is TGCGCCAGCAGCAGGAGGGTGTCTAGCGGAACGGGAGAGACCCAGTACTTC. Translating gives CASSRRVSSGTGETQYF.

The chain combines TRBV7-9 with TRBJ2-1; 13 bases line up with TRBD2. The CDR3 extends over 17 amino acids. CDR1 and CDR2 from the germline V gene are SEHNR and FQNEAQ (reference sequence). The trim removed 7 bases at V and 0 bases at J, leaving 6 bases unmatched. The DNA for the CDR3 is TGTGCCAGCACCAGGACTAGCGGGGGTACCTCCTACAATGAGCAGTTCTTC. It codes for CASTRTSGGTSYNEQFF.

This clone was counted once. The CDR3: CASSEQVSGGYTF. The CDR3 bases are TGTGCCAGCAGCGAACAGGTGTCGGGTGGCTACACCTTC. V gene TRBV9 combines with J gene TRBJ1-2; D is perhaps TRBD1 (5 bases). Germline V gene lookup returns CDR1 SGDLS and CDR2 YYNGEE. This CDR3 contains 13 residues. V was shortened by 3 bases and J by 7 bases, with 13 bases between the two germline ends.

The genes are TRBV7-3 and TRBJ2-6, with TRBD1 as a possible D gene (5 bases). CDR3 length: 16 amino acids. Germline CDR1 SGHTA, CDR2 FQGTGA. The V end lost 4 bases, the J end lost 0 bases, and 10 bases lay between the germline ends. The CDR3 sequence: CASSSDSHSGANVLTF. The CDR3 DNA follows: TGTGCCAGCAGCTCCGACAGCCACTCTGGGGCCAACGTCCTGACTTTC.

This sequence joins TRBV9 and TRBJ2-1, with 9 bases lining up with TRBD1. The V gene's germline CDR1 is SGDLS and CDR2 YYNGEE. The length of the CDR3 is 15 residues. The trim removed 1 base at V and 7 bases at J, leaving 6 bases unmatched. CDR3 sequence (DNA): TGTGCCAGCAGCGTATTCCGGGACAGGGTGAATGAGCAGTTCTTC. Translated: CASSVFRDRVNEQFF.

This sequence joins TRBV27 and TRBJ2-5, with 8 bases identical to TRBD2. V lost 4 bases and J lost 5; bases outside the gene matches: 9. Germline lookup yields CDR1 MNHEY and CDR2 SMNVEV (reference sequence). CDR3 length: 15 amino acids. DNA of the CDR3: TGTGCCAGCAGTTCCATAGCGGGGCTGGGGGAGACCCAGTACTTC. It encodes CASSSIAGLGETQYF.

The chain couples TRBV29-1 to TRBJ2-7, with TRBD1 matching over 7 bases. The germline V gene encodes CDR1 SQVTM and CDR2 ANQGSEA. V was pared by 5 bases and J by 5 bases, with 6 bases of the junction left unmatched. This CDR3 is built from 12 residues. The DNA of the CDR3 is TGCAGCGTTCACAGGGGATCCCACGAGCAGTACTTC. This encodes CSVHRGSHEQYF.

The sample holds a few counts of this clone. The chain has TRBV2 and TRBJ2-7; possible D gene TRBD1, 6 bases. CDR1 and CDR2 (germline): SNHLY, FYNNEI. Trimming pared 4 bases from V and 1 base from J, leaving 14 bases between. The CDR3 totals 15 residues. In DNA, the CDR3 is TGTGCCAGCAGTGGATCAGCAGGGGTGTCCTACGAGCAGTACTTC. Translated: CASSGSAGVSYEQYF.

This clone was observed a handful of times. The CDR3 bases are TGTGCCAGCAGCCTTCAGGCGATTAATGAAAAACTGTTTTTT. This encodes CASSLQAINEKLFF. J is TRBJ1-4 and V is TRBV7-9; no definite D call. The germline gives CDR1 SEHNR, CDR2 FQNEAQ (reference sequence). There are 14 residues in the CDR3. V lost 5 bases to trimming and J lost 4 bases, with 11 bases between them. Complete variable domain (other parts from reference TRBV7-9 and TRBJ1-4): DTGVSQNPRHKITKRGQNVTFRCDPISEHNRLYWYRQTLGQGPEFLTYFQNEAQLEKSRLLSDRFSAERPKGSFSTLEIQRTEQGDSAMYLCASSLQAINEKLFFGSGTQLSVL.

This clone was picked up a small number of times. The rearrangement uses TRBV6-1 and TRBJ2-3, with 10 nucleotides matching TRBD2. Germline lookup yields CDR1 MNHNS and CDR2 SASEGT. This CDR3 has 14 residues. V lost 5 bases, J lost 4 bases, and 3 bases stayed unmatched. In DNA form, the CDR3 reads TGTGCCAGCAGTTCCCTAGCGGGGGCAGATACGCAGTATTTT. Encoded protein: CASSSLAGADTQYF.

This clone was counted a single time. This sequence joins TRBV28 and TRBJ1-2; TRBD1 might be the D (5 bases). Germline CDR1 MDHEN, CDR2 SYDVKM. The CDR3 covers 13 residues. V was clipped by 4 bases and J by 0 bases, with 6 bases between them. CDR3 DNA: TGTGCCAGCAGTTACAGGTCTAACTATGGCTACACCTTC. Protein sequence: CASSYRSNYGYTF.

The chain is built from TRBV5-1 and TRBJ1-3, with D perhaps TRBD1 (5 bases). Germline V gene lookup returns CDR1 SGHRS and CDR2 YFSETQ. This CDR3 is built from 14 residues. The ends were cut back, 0 bases at V and 4 bases at J, with 8 bases in the middle. CDR3 amino acids: CASSLDRPGNTIYF. The CDR3 bases are TGCGCCAGCAGCTTGGACAGGCCGGGAAACACCATATATTTT. Based on the CDR3 plus reference TRBV5-1 and TRBJ1-3, the full variable domain is KAGVTQTPRYLIKTRGQQVTLSCSPISGHRSVSWYQQTPGQGLQFLFEYFSETQRNKGNFPGRFSGRQFSNSRSEMNVSTLELGDSALYLCASSLDRPGNTIYFGEGSWLTVV.

The chain has TRBV6-6 and TRBJ2-1, with TRBD2 matching 11 bases. The V and J ends lost 0 bases and 7 bases, in that order; junction bases with no gene match: 2. The CDR3 has 15 residues. Germline values: CDR1 MNHNY, CDR2 SVGAGI (reference sequence). The CDR3 bases are TGTGCCAGCAGTTACTCTAGCGGGAGGGCGAATGAGCAGTTCTTC. Translation gives CASSYSSGRANEQFF.

The genes are TRBV2 and TRBJ2-1, with D perhaps TRBD1 (6 bases). Germline lookup yields CDR1 SNHLY and CDR2 FYNNEI. V was pared by 5 bases and J by 4 bases, with 6 bases between. This CDR3 region has 12 residues. The CDR3: CASSTGYNEQFF. In DNA form, the CDR3 reads TGTGCCAGCAGTACAGGGTACAATGAGCAGTTCTTC.

A remark on this clone: Mismatch with germline at one junction end may stem from a read error. The V gene is TRBV6-5, the J gene TRBJ1-2; possible D gene TRBD1, 5 bases. Germline-derived CDR1 and CDR2 are MNHEY and SVGAGI. The CDR3 covers 12 residues. The CDR3 DNA sequence: TGTTCCAGCAGACTGGGACTCGGAGGCTACACCTTC. Its protein is CSSRLGLGGYTF.

The sample holds one count of this clone. Its ends do not fully match the called genes, so a read error is possible. The chain uses TRBV5-1 and TRBJ1-4; a weak D match, TRBD1 (6 bases). There are 15 residues in the CDR3. Germline V lookup: CDR1 SGHRS, CDR2 YFSETQ. Here the CDR3 reads CASSLEQGTKEKLFF. CDR3 in DNA: TGCGCCAGCAGCTTGGAACAGGGAACTAAGGAAAAACTGTTTTTT.

CDR3 in amino acids: CASSPPGTGGIREQYF. CDR3 DNA sequence: TGCGCCAGCAGCCCCCCCGGGACAGGGGGTATAAGGGAGCAGTACTTC. The J gene is TRBJ2-7, the V gene TRBV4-1; TRBD1 aligns across 11 bases. This CDR3 region has 16 residues. V gave up 4 bases and J gave up 7 bases; unmatched junction bases: 12. The germline gives CDR1 MGHRA, CDR2 YSYEKL.

The rearrangement links TRBV29-1 to TRBJ2-3; D not resolved. V lost 7 bases to trimming and J lost 7 bases, with 18 bases between them. This CDR3 comprises 13 residues. Looked up from germline, CDR1 is SQVTM and CDR2 is ANQGSEA. In nucleotides, the CDR3 is TGCAGCGCGCGAAATTCAGGCATGCATACGCAGTATTTT. Its protein is CSARNSGMHTQYF.